The entry below describes one TCR beta chain. Antigen unknown. The sample originates from a study of CD8+ T cells in alopecia areata. Across the study: It was 6 to 18 months of tofacitinib, and then there were 6 months off drug. Study-level points and caveats: TCRs were shared less clearly across patients than in mice, possibly for HLA-related reasons. Lesional tissue from the scalp (especially in alopecia totalis/universalis) showed higher clonality than normal scalp.

Both peripheral blood and punch biopsies of lesional scalp skin were obtained from patients who had alopecia areata. The CDR3 spans 14 residues. Germline V gene data show CDR1 as ENHRY and CDR2 as SYGVKD. The V end was cut by 5 bases, the J end by 5 bases, with 15 bases between. Sequencing relied on a cDNA template that was reverse transcribed from extracted RNA. Here immunoSEQ multiplex PCR was the method, and the copy in TCRdb shows in-frame clones only, minus some. The sample has 15,000 to 20,000 clones, more than 50% seen once. The material was skin, obtained at week 0. The V and J genes are TRBV10-3 and TRBJ1-2; D perhaps matches TRBD1 (6 bases). The receptor comes from a human donor with alopecia areata. The DNA for the CDR3 is TGTGCCATCAGTCCCCCGGGACAAAGATATGGCTACACCTTC. Its translation is CAISPPGQRYGYTF.